A selection of T cell receptor beta chains follows, all from one sample in a study of OX40 agonist ivuxolimab in advanced cancers. Libraries were prepared by immunoSEQ multiplex PCR; TCRdb keeps only in-frame clonotypes and omits some of them. The table has tens of thousands of clones, around nine tenths seen once; the top ten hold less than 10%. The sample in question was CD4+ or CD8+ T cells sorted from blood, obtained in a trial of the OX40 agonist ivuxolimab. All receptors come from an adult with an advanced solid tumor such as melanoma, head and neck, liver or kidney cancer. CDR3s include the opening cysteine and the closing phenylalanine or tryptophan. The D gene is left open where the match is weak. A clone size is listed for some rows: how often the clone was seen (once, few, many), or a class if it is expanded.

j_call d_call clone_size v_call cdr3_aa cdr3_nt
TRBJ1-2 NA NA TRBV6-5 CASSYTGFGGYTF TGTGCCAGCAGTTACACAGGATTTGGAGGCTACACCTTC
TRBJ2-2 TRBD1 NA TRBV9 CASSAGGQGRAGELFF TGTGCCAGCAGCGCGGGGGGACAGGGAAGGGCCGGGGAGCTGTTTTTT
TRBJ1-5 TRBD1 NA TRBV2 CASSEAGTGDQPQHF TGTGCCAGCAGTGAAGCCGGGACAGGGGATCAGCCCCAGCATTTT
TRBJ2-7 NA NA TRBV9 CASSGPQGSYEQYF TGTGCCAGCAGCGGACCCCAGGGCTCCTACGAGCAGTACTTC
TRBJ2-5 TRBD2 once TRBV7-2 CASRISGSLETQYF TGTGCCAGCAGGATAAGCGGGAGTTTAGAGACCCAGTACTTC
TRBJ1-1 NA NA TRBV11-2 CASSSEEQGRVAFF TGTGCCAGCAGCTCAGAAGAACAGGGTAGAGTGGCTTTCTTT
TRBJ2-3 NA NA TRBV10-2 CASMMNTQYF TGCGCCAGCATGATGAATACGCAGTATTTT
TRBJ2-7 TRBD2 NA TRBV2 CASSPPSGVEQYF TGTGCCAGCAGCCCTCCTAGCGGGGTCGAGCAGTACTTC
TRBJ1-2 NA NA TRBV9 CASSGLRDGYTF TGTGCCAGCAGCGGTCTCAGGGATGGCTACACCTTC
TRBJ1-1 NA NA TRBV19 CASDRGNTEAFF TGTGCCAGTGACCGTGGGAACACTGAAGCTTTCTTT
TRBJ2-1 TRBD2 NA TRBV7-6 CASSVGLPAIEQFF TGTGCCAGCAGCGTGGGACTACCAGCAATTGAGCAGTTCTTC
TRBJ1-2 NA NA TRBV27 CASSLTGNSIYGYTF TGTGCCAGCAGTCTAACAGGGAACTCAATCTATGGCTACACCTTC
TRBJ2-3 TRBD2 few TRBV6-4 CASSETSGSADTQYF TGTGCCAGCAGTGAGACTAGCGGGAGTGCAGATACGCAGTATTTT
TRBJ2-1 NA NA TRBV5-4 CASRGLSYNEQFF TGTGCCAGCAGAGGGCTCTCCTACAATGAGCAGTTCTTC
TRBJ1-1 NA NA TRBV5-1 CASSPGSTTEAFF TGCGCCAGCAGCCCCGGGTCAACCACTGAAGCTTTCTTT
TRBJ2-3 NA NA TRBV19 CASSRLYSGGSRTDTQYF TGTGCCAGTAGTAGACTATATAGCGGAGGGAGCCGTACAGATACGCAGTATTTT
TRBJ2-7 NA NA TRBV11-2 CASSPLTGYYEQYF TGCGCCAGCAGCCCGCTGACAGGTTACTACGAGCAGTACTTC
TRBJ2-1 NA NA TRBV10-2 CASSESWSEQFF TGCGCCAGCAGTGAGTCCTGGAGTGAGCAGTTCTTC
TRBJ1-2 TRBD1 NA TRBV29-1 CSVDQAGGLIDYGYTF TGCAGCGTTGATCAGGCAGGGGGCTTGATAGACTATGGCTACACCTTC
TRBJ1-4 NA NA TRBV4-3 CASSQDDTGREKLFF TGCGCCAGCAGCCAAGATGATACAGGGCGCGAAAAACTGTTTTTT
TRBJ1-6 NA NA TRBV5-6 CASSASKMDRSSYNSPLHF TGTGCCAGCAGCGCGAGCAAAATGGACAGAAGCTCCTATAATTCACCCCTCCACTTT
TRBJ2-2 NA NA TRBV11-1 CASSADWNTGELFF TGTGCCAGCAGCGCCGACTGGAACACCGGGGAGCTGTTTTTT
TRBJ2-7 NA NA TRBV6-5 CASSSAGHGGDEQYF TGTGCCAGCAGTTCTGCAGGTCACGGTGGGGACGAGCAGTACTTC
TRBJ1-1 NA NA TRBV6-5 CASSFGGNTEAFF TGTGCCAGCAGTTTTGGGGGGAACACTGAAGCTTTCTTT
TRBJ2-5 TRBD2 NA TRBV11-2 CASSRRTSGGARKETQYF TGTGCCAGCAGCCGCAGGACTAGCGGGGGGGCACGAAAAGAGACCCAGTACTTC
TRBJ2-1 TRBD2 NA TRBV19 CASSIRGLAGGPHEQFF TGTGCCAGTAGTATTAGGGGACTAGCGGGGGGGCCTCATGAGCAGTTCTTC
TRBJ2-7 NA NA TRBV9 CASSLSGGYEQYF TGTGCCAGCAGCCTTAGTGGCGGGTACGAGCAGTACTTC
TRBJ2-1 TRBD1 NA TRBV11-2 CASSSGPTGGAGYNEQFF TGTGCCAGCAGCTCAGGGCCAACAGGGGGCGCGGGCTACAATGAGCAGTTCTTC
TRBJ1-6 TRBD1 NA TRBV6-1 CASSDGQGPMDYNSPLHF TGTGCCAGCAGTGACGGACAGGGACCTATGGACTATAATTCACCCCTCCACTTT
TRBJ2-2 TRBD1 NA TRBV7-6 CASSLVGQGNTGELFF TGTGCCAGCAGCTTAGTGGGACAGGGAAACACCGGGGAGCTGTTTTTT
TRBJ1-1 NA NA TRBV19 CASSIGAVMNTEAFF TGTGCCAGTAGTATAGGAGCGGTTATGAACACTGAAGCTTTCTTT
TRBJ2-5 NA NA TRBV11-2 CASSLGAEGETQYF TGTGCCAGCAGCTTAGGAGCCGAGGGAGAGACCCAGTACTTC
TRBJ2-7 TRBD2 NA TRBV12-5 CASGLGGLGGYEQYF TGTGCTAGTGGTTTGGGGGGACTAGGGGGCTACGAGCAGTACTTC
TRBJ2-4 NA NA TRBV29-1 CSVEFRFKNIQYF TGCAGCGTTGAATTCAGGTTCAAAAACATTCAGTACTTC
TRBJ1-5 NA NA TRBV19 CASSIGGFGNQPQHF TGTGCCAGTAGTATAGGGGGCTTTGGCAATCAGCCCCAGCATTTT
TRBJ2-7 NA NA TRBV11-2 CASSLGYGQLYEQYF TGTGCCAGCAGCTTAGGGTACGGACAACTCTACGAGCAGTACTTC
TRBJ2-7 TRBD2 NA TRBV9 CASSTGLAGDPYEQYF TGTGCCAGCAGCACCGGACTAGCGGGGGACCCCTACGAGCAGTACTTC
TRBJ2-7 NA NA TRBV27 CASSFSQGVITYEQYF TGTGCCAGCAGTTTCTCCCAGGGTGTAATTACCTACGAGCAGTACTTC
TRBJ2-1 NA NA TRBV7-8 CASSLYIPARGLNNEQFF TGTGCCAGCAGCTTATACATCCCGGCCAGGGGCTTGAACAATGAGCAGTTCTTC